One sample yielded the 5 T cell receptor beta chains listed below, sequenced in a study of blood T cell repertoires in COVID-19 (dated by TCRdb to about 2020). Library preparation used the immunoSEQ multiplex PCR assay. The clones in this table, taken by TCRdb from immuneACCESS, are in-frame only. Not every clone is retained; where verified, under half of the shortfall comes from an unresolved V gene, and the cause of the rest is unknown. The sample contains under 130,000 clones, 85% to 90% of them found a single time. The top ten hold about 3.9% of the sample. The sequenced material came from peripheral blood. Receptor source: a man aged 50-60 years with acute or convalescent COVID-19.

Concerning this clone: Within the sample, other DNA sequences also encode this same CDR3. V is TRBV6-5 and J is TRBJ2-7; D gene uncertain. This CDR3 is 12 amino acids long. Trimming shortened V by 6 bases and J by 0 bases, and 6 bases separated the two germline ends. Germline CDR1 is MNHEY and CDR2 is SVGAGI. CDR3 DNA sequence: TGTGCCAGCAGGGGCAGCTCCTACGAGCAGTACTTC. Its protein is CASRGSSYEQYF.

J is TRBJ2-1 and V is TRBV30; D call uncertain. Germline lookup yields CDR1 GTSNPN and CDR2 SVGIG (reference sequence). The CDR3 sequence is 15 residues long. V lost 5 bases and J lost 4, with 18 bases in between. CDR3 sequence reads: CAWPPLCGRYNEQFF. The CDR3 DNA sequence: TGTGCCTGGCCCCCCTTATGCGGTCGTTACAATGAGCAGTTCTTC.

Concerning this clone itself: The identical CDR3 is also encoded by other nucleotide sequences in the sample. This chain joins TRBV18 and TRBJ2-7, with 11 positions matching TRBD1. Germline V gene lookup returns CDR1 KGHSH and CDR2 LQKENI. The CDR3 has 14 residues. V was clipped by 6 bases and J by 4 bases; unmatched bases: 5. CDR3 region: CASSPGTGGYEQYF. CDR3 nucleotides: TGTGCCAGCTCCCCCGGGACAGGGGGTTACGAGCAGTACTTC. Drawing the rest from reference TRBV18 and TRBJ2-7, the complete variable domain is NAGVMQNPRHLVRRRGQEARLRCSPMKGHSHVYWYRQLPEEGLKFMVYLQKENIIDESGMPKERFSAEFPKEGPSILRIQQVVRGDSAAYFCASSPGTGGYEQYFGPGTRLTVT.

V gene TRBV7-8 combines with J gene TRBJ2-1, with TRBD2 matching 7 bases. The CDR3 has 16 amino acids. Germline assignment: CDR1 SGHVS and CDR2 FQNEAQ. V lost 4 bases to trimming and J lost 6 bases; unmatched junction nucleotides: 12. This chain's CDR3 is CASSSNRGRAPNEQFF. The CDR3 bases are TGTGCCAGCAGCTCCAACCGAGGGAGGGCCCCCAATGAGCAGTTCTTC.

The V and J genes are TRBV27 and TRBJ2-1; 8 bases agree with TRBD1. Trimming cost V 0 bases and J 10 bases; bases outside gene matches: 11. This CDR3 has 16 amino acids. Germline values: CDR1 MNHEY, CDR2 SMNVEV (reference sequence). CDR3 nucleotides: TGTGCCAGCAGTTTATCTCCGACAGGGGTATGGAGCGAGCAGTTCTTC. This gives the protein CASSLSPTGVWSEQFF.